This TCR beta chain was profiled in a study of blood T cell repertoires in COVID-19. Clones were sequenced by immunoSEQ multiplex PCR, and TCRdb holds only the in-frame ones, with some missing. The top ten clones hold more than 5% of a sample with more than 150,000 clones, 65% to 85% of them seen once. This CDR3 region has 12 residues. The V and J ends lost 7 bases and 4 bases respectively, with 11 bases between them. This clone is a singleton in its sample. The clonotype originates from a woman under 40 with acute or convalescent COVID-19. The J gene is TRBJ2-5, the V gene TRBV5-3, with a weak D call TRBD2 (5 bases). TRBV5-3 is treated as an ORF (open reading frame) with a function not yet certain. Specimen: peripheral blood. CDR3 region: CARPRRGETQYF. The CDR3 nucleotides are TGTGCCAGACCTCGACGGGGAGAGACCCAGTACTTC.